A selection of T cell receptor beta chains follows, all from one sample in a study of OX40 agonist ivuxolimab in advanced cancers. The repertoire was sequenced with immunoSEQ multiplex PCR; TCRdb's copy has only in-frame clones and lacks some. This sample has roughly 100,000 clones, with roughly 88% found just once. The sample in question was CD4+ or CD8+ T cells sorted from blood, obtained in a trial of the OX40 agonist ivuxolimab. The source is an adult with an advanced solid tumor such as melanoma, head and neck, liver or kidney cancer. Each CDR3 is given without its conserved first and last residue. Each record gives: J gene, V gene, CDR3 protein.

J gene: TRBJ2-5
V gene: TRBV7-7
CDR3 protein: ASSRQTLGTGQETQY

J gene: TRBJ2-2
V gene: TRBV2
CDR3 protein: ASGRFTGELF

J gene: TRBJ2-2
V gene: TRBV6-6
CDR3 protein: ASSYTGSPNTGELF

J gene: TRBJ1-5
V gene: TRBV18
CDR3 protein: ASSPAGTAGNQPQH

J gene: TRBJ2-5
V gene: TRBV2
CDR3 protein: ASSGRRKEETQY

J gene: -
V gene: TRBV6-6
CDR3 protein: ASGAYYEQY

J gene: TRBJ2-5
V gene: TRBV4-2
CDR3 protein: ASSLRDSQETQY

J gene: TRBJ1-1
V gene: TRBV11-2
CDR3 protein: ASSLTLNTEAF

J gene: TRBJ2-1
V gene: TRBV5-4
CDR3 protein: ASSLDLLRMGQF

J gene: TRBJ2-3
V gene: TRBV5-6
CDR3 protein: ASSSLLAGYTDTQY

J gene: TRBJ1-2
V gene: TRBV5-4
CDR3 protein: ASSLGGGNYGYT

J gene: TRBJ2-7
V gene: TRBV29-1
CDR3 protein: SGGDSYEQY

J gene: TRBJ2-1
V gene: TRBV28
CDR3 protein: ASSGPVAATFYNEQF

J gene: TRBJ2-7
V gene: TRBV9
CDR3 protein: ASSGGVLAVYEQY

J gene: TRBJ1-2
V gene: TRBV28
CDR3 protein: ASHTGTYGYT

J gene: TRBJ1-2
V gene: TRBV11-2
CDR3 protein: ASSPGGPPNYGYT

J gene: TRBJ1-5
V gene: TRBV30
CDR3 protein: AWSTNNQPQH

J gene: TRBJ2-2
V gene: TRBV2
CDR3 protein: ASRAGTLNTGELF

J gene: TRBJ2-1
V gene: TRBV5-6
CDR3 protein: ASSTYSDLSYNEQF

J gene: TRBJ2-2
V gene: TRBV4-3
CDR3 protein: ASSQSLLGGTGELF

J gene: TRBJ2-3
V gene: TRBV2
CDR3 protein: ASTPTSGNLDTQY

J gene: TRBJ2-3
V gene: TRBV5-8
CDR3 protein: ASSWNGRGDTQY

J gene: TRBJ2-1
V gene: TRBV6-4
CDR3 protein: ASSDSGVSGTGYEQF

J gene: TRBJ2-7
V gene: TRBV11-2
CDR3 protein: ASSKGWREQY

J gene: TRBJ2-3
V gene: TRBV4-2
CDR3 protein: ASSQALVAGEYDTQY

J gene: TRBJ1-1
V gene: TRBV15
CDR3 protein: ATARGMNTEAF

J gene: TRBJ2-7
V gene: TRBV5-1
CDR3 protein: ASSLAMTYEQY

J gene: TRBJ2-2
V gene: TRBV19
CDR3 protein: ASSIVGGLPDTGELF

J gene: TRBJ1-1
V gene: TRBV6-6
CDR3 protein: ASSPPGQGAF

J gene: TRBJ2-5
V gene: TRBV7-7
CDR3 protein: ASSLDGSGGETQY

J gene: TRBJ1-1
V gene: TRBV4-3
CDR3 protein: ASSQSERGVNTEAF

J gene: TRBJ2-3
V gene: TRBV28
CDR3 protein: ASREVATDTQY

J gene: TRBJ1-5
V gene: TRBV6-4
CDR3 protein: ASSPPGGADQPQH

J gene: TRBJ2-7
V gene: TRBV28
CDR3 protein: ASSLLPGRSSAYEQY

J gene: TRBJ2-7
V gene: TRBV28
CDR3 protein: ASRARYEQY